The 10 T cell receptor beta chains presented below share a single source sample, sequenced in a study of T cells in women clearing cervical HPV infection. Sequenced by immunoSEQ multiplex PCR; TCRdb stores in-frame clones only, minus some. Reported are some 46,000 clones; the ten largest clones contain approximately 40%. Material: blood buffy coat. Receptor source: a woman between 18 and 70 years old with a cervical HPV16 infection that either progressed to CIN3+ or cleared (not recorded which).

About this clone itself: The observed sequence ends 3 residues before the CDR3 terminus, with the missing tail filled in from the germline J gene. The J gene is TRBJ2-1, the V gene TRBV11-3; D gene ambiguous. This CDR3 is built from 15 residues. With 2 bases removed from V and 0 bases from J, the gap between germline ends came to 8 bases. Germline-derived CDR1 and CDR2 are SGHNT and YENEEA. The CDR3 DNA, read in part, is TGTGCCAGCAGCTTATTGCTAGGCTCCTACAATGAG. It codes for CASSLLLGSYNE. The entire CDR3 is CASSLLLGSYNEQFF.

A remark on this clone: The read ends 3 residues early relative to the CDR3; the germline J gene fills the gap. The V gene is TRBV5-4, the J gene TRBJ2-1, with 7 bases identical to TRBD2. Germline CDR1 and CDR2: SGHNT and YYREEE (reference sequence). There are 16 residues in the CDR3. The trim removed 5 bases at V and 0 bases at J, leaving 8 bases unmatched. CDR3 amino acids: CASRPGGGSSYNEQFF. The DNA read from the CDR3 is TGTGCCAGCAGACCTGGCGGGGGAAGCTCCTACAATGAG.

In the case of this clone: From the germline J gene comes the end of the CDR3, since the read stops 3 residues before it. This chain uses TRBV6-2 or TRBV6-3 with TRBJ2-7; 7 bases align to TRBD2. This CDR3 has 14 residues. V shed 2 bases and J 5 bases; nucleotides not matched to a gene: 6. CDR1 is MNHEY and CDR2 is SVGEGT in the germline V gene. The DNA read from the CDR3 is TGTGCCAGCAGTTACCTGAGGGCGGGGGACGAG. Its protein is CASSYLRAGDE. The CDR3 in its entirety is CASSYLRAGDEQYF.

Points on this clone: The read stops 3 residues short of the end of the CDR3; the missing end is completed from the germline J gene. J is TRBJ2-7 and V is TRBV20-1; 14 bases fit TRBD2. CDR3 size: 15 residues. Trimming cost V 5 bases and J 1 base; bases outside gene matches: 4. Germline CDR1 is DFQATT and CDR2 is SNEGSKA (reference sequence). CDR3 region: CSASTSGGVSYEQYF. CDR3 DNA, as far as it was read: TGCAGTGCTTCGACTAGCGGGGGGGTATCCTACGAG.

Details on this clone: The read terminates 3 residues before the CDR3 end, so the remaining end is supplied by the germline J gene. The chain is built from TRBV19 and TRBJ1-5; 11 bases map to TRBD1. V lost 6 bases, J lost 6 bases, and 7 bases stayed unmatched. Germline CDR1 reads LNHDA; CDR2 reads SQIVND (reference sequence). The CDR3 runs to 15 residues. The CDR3: CASSPDRGRGQPQHF. The part of the CDR3 DNA that was read is TGTGCCAGTAGCCCGGACAGGGGGCGCGGTCAGCCC.

CDR3 in amino acids: CASSRPGETQYF. CDR3 DNA, as far as it was read: TGCGCCAGCAGCCGGCCCGGGGAGACC. The V gene is TRBV5-1, the J gene TRBJ2-5; D unclear. The CDR3 end falls 3 residues outside the read, so it is completed with the germline J gene. V lost 4 bases and J lost 5, with 9 bases in between. Germline CDR1 and CDR2: SGHRS and YFSETQ. This CDR3 has 12 residues.

Worth noting for this clone: The CDR3 end is not reached by the read, which stops 3 residues before it; the germline J gene fills it in. The chain is built from TRBV7-8 and TRBJ1-6, with TRBD1 identical over 7 bases. Germline V gene lookup returns CDR1 SGHVS and CDR2 FQNEAQ. This CDR3 region has 17 residues. V was clipped by 4 bases and J by 8 bases; unmatched bases: 14. The CDR3 DNA, read in part, is TGTGCCAGCAGCTATGGACAGGAAGCCCAAGGTGATTCACCC. Translating gives CASSYGQEAQGDSP. The CDR3 reads in full as CASSYGQEAQGDSPLHF.

Turning to this clone: The read is 3 residues too short to cover the CDR3 end, so that end is filled in from the germline J gene. This chain links TRBV11-3 with TRBJ1-1; TRBD1 matches at 8 bases. CDR1 is SGHNT and CDR2 is YENEEA in the germline V gene. The CDR3 spans 14 residues. The CDR3 loop reads CASKSRTGLSEAFF. The CDR3 DNA, read in part, is TGTGCCAGCAAATCAAGGACAGGGTTGTCAGAA.

A remark on this clone: The CDR3 extends 3 residues past the end of the read, so its final part is completed from the germline J gene. This chain joins TRBV2 and TRBJ2-3, with TRBD2 identical over 13 bases. The CDR3 totals 17 residues. In germline, CDR1 is SNHLY, CDR2 FYNNEI. V lost 8 bases, J lost 1 base, and 9 bases stayed unmatched. CDR3 amino acids: CASPTGTSGMGTDTQYF. CDR3 DNA (partial): TGTGCCAGCCCAACGGGGACTAGCGGGATGGGCACAGATACG.

With regard to this clone: Sequencing ends 3 residues short of the CDR3 end; the germline J gene provides the rest. The chain has TRBV14 and TRBJ2-3; D may be TRBD1 (5 bases). CDR1 is SGHDN and CDR2 is FVKESK in the germline V gene. The CDR3 extends over 11 amino acids. Trimming took off 5 bases at V and 6 bases at J, with 6 bases between the two ends. The CDR3 sequence is CASSWGDTQYF. The CDR3 bases that were read are TGTGCCAGCAGCTGGGGCGATACG.